The 20 T cell receptor beta chains below come from one sample, sequenced in a study of blood T cells in healthy people across ages. Primed by a sample-barcoded 5' primer and a J-beta primer mix, a second PCR proceeded for about 7 to 11 cycles. Each CDR3 protein is one row after TCRdb ran MiXCR on the 5' RACE reads. Among some 670,000 distinct CDR3 sequences, 52% were seen once, and the ten largest hold about 13%. The sequenced sample consisted of blood. All receptors derive from a woman older than 75 in good health.

This clonotype was recorded many times. The chain employs TRBV3-1 and TRBJ2-1; 8 bases fit TRBD2. The germline V gene has CDR1 LGHDT and CDR2 YNNKEL (reference sequence). The length of the CDR3 is 16 residues. Germline trimming cut 3 bases from V and 7 bases from J; bases unmatched to any gene: 11. The CDR3 DNA sequence: TGTGCCAGCAGCCAGCCTCCCCTACTAGCGGATAATGAGCAGTTCTTC. Its protein is CASSQPPLLADNEQFF.

A remark on this clonotype: A read error may be the cause here, since a much bigger clone is one base away. The chain couples TRBV20-1 to TRBJ2-3, with 7 bases aligning to TRBD2. The CDR3 sequence is 10 residues long. Germline V lookup: CDR1 DFQATT, CDR2 SNEGSKA (reference sequence). The CDR3 DNA reads TGCAGTACTAGCGAGAATACGCAGTATTTT. This codes for CSTSENTQYF.

This clonotype turned up a few times. V and J are TRBV18 and TRBJ2-1, with D tentatively TRBD1 (5 bases). CDR1 is KGHSH and CDR2 is LQKENI in the germline V gene. CDR3 length: 14 amino acids. Deletions cut 4 bases from V and 6 bases from J, with 13 bases between. The CDR3 loop reads CASSLTDMSNEQFF. The CDR3 bases are TGTGCCAGCTCACTGACAGATATGAGCAATGAGCAGTTCTTC.

The chain uses TRBV2 and TRBJ2-3; a weak D match, TRBD2 (5 bases). Trimming cost V 3 bases and J 2 bases, with 12 bases left between them. Germline V gives CDR1 SNHLY, CDR2 FYNNEI. CDR3 size: 15 residues. CDR3 residues: CASSERELITDTQYF. CDR3 nucleotide sequence: TGTGCCAGCAGTGAGAGGGAACTAATCACAGATACGCAGTATTTT.

V and J are TRBV7-2 and TRBJ2-1; D unclear. Germline V gene lookup returns CDR1 SGHTA and CDR2 FQGNSA. CDR3 size: 13 residues. CDR3 region: CALAEPSYNEQFF. The CDR3 nucleotides read TGTGCGCTTGCGGAGCCCTCCTACAATGAGCAGTTCTTC.

This clonotype has just one count. The CDR3 protein is CASRPHGTGQGDTQYF. In nucleotides, the CDR3 is TGTGCCAGCAGACCCCACGGGACAGGTCAAGGAGATACGCAGTATTTT. V and J are TRBV6-5 and TRBJ2-3; TRBD1 matches 8 bases. From germline, CDR1 is MNHEY and CDR2 SVGAGI. The CDR3 runs to 16 residues. The ends lost 6 bases at V and 5 bases at J; junction bases unmatched: 13.

J is TRBJ2-1 and V is TRBV2; no clear D. Gene TRBJ2-7 matches the end of the DNA better, so the J call may be wrong. The germline V gene has CDR1 SNHLY and CDR2 FYNNEI. This CDR3 contains 13 residues. The CDR3 sequence is CASGSGSYNEQYF. In DNA form, the CDR3 reads TGTGCCAGCGGGTCTGGCTCCTACAATGAGCAGTACTTC.

This clonotype was detected ten times or more. V usage is TRBV10-3 and J usage is TRBJ2-1; D may be TRBD2 (6 bases). Germline V gene lookup returns CDR1 ENHRY and CDR2 SYGVKD. CDR3 length: 15 residues. Trimming removed 3 bases at V and 3 bases at J, with 12 bases between. CDR3 loop: CAISDPAGRYNEQFF. The CDR3 DNA is TGTGCCATCAGTGATCCAGCGGGCCGCTACAATGAGCAGTTCTTC.

The chain uses TRBV27 and TRBJ1-6; D may be TRBD1 (5 bases). This CDR3 contains 15 residues. CDR1 MNHEY and CDR2 SMNVEV come from the germline V gene (reference sequence). V was shortened by 2 bases and J by 10 bases, with 15 bases between the two germline ends. The CDR3 DNA is TGTGCCAGCAGTTTAGATAGGGGCCCAAGGTCACCCCTCCACTTT. It yields the protein CASSLDRGPRSPLHF.

On this clonotype: A much more abundant neighbour one base away suggests this may be a read error. The rearrangement uses TRBV6-5 and TRBJ2-5; D possibly corresponds to TRBD2 (5 bases). This CDR3 comprises 14 residues. Trimming cost V 10 bases and J 11 bases, with 26 bases left between them. Germline V gene sequence: CDR1 MNHEY, CDR2 SVGAGI. Here the CDR3 DNA reads TGTGCCACCGTCCCACGGGGTTTAGGCAATGAGCAGTACTTC. Translated, it gives CATVPRGLGNEQYF.

The chain links TRBV7-4 to TRBJ2-3; D not resolved. V lost 5 bases and J lost 2, with 11 bases in between. Looked up from germline, CDR1 is SGHVT and CDR2 is SQSDAQ. This CDR3 has 14 residues. The CDR3 loop reads CASSPRGLTDTQYF. As DNA, the CDR3 is TGTGCCAGCAGCCCCAGAGGCCTCACAGATACGCAGTATTTT.

As for this clonotype: A much larger clone differs from this one at a single base, so this may be a read error. The chain combines TRBV12-3 or TRBV12-4 with TRBJ1-2, with D uncertain. V shed 4 bases and J shed 8 bases, with 20 bases lying between them. This CDR3 spans 15 amino acids. CDR3 protein: CASSSRPDTVGGYTF. The CDR3 nucleotides are TGTGCCAGCAGTTCCCGCCCGGATACGGTTGGAGGCTACACCTTC.

This clonotype has only one observation. This rearrangement joins TRBV28 to TRBJ2-2; 7 positions match TRBD1. The CDR3 is 18 residues long. J gave up 3 bases and V 4 bases, and 14 bases lay outside the gene matches. Germline CDR1 is MDHEN and CDR2 is SYDVKM. The CDR3 region has the DNA TGTGCCAGCAGTTCCTACAGGGGACCATCCGTCGACACCGGGGAGCTGTTTTTT. This sequence encodes CASSSYRGPSVDTGELFF.

Only a few counts were recorded for this clonotype. This may stem from a read error, because a much larger clone lies one nucleotide away. V and J are TRBV11-2 and TRBJ2-7; D unresolved. Trimming removed 5 bases at V and 4 bases at J, with 15 bases between. Germline V gene sequence: CDR1 SGHAT, CDR2 FQNNGV. CDR3 length equals 14 residues. The CDR3 loop reads CASSVAGQNYEQYF. The CDR3 bases are TGTGCCAGCAGCGTGGCTGGTCAGAATTACGAGCAGTACTTC.

The chain combines TRBV14 with TRBJ2-1; D ambiguous. Trimming took 9 bases from V and 5 from J, leaving 11 bases between them. The CDR3 spans 12 residues. In germline, CDR1 is SGHDN, CDR2 FVKESK. The CDR3, as DNA: TGTGCCAGGGTGGACCGCAACAATGAGCAGTTCTTC. Its protein product is CARVDRNNEQFF.

This clonotype occurred many times. The V call is TRBV3-1, the J call TRBJ2-5; D gene unclear. Germline-derived CDR1 and CDR2 are LGHDT and YNNKEL (reference sequence). The CDR3 totals 15 residues. Trimming took off 0 bases at V and 0 bases at J, with 8 bases between the two ends. CDR3 coding DNA: TGTGCCAGCAGCCAAGACCGAACCAACCAAGAGACCCAGTACTTC. It is translated as CASSQDRTNQETQYF.

DNA of the CDR3: TGCAGTCCTAAGAGAGGGGGGGAGACCCAGTACTTC. Protein product: CSPKRGGETQYF. V and J are TRBV20-1 and TRBJ2-5; the D gene could be TRBD1 or TRBD2 (6 bases each). Trimming shortened V by 8 bases and J by 5 bases, and 15 bases separated the two germline ends. The CDR3 has 12 residues. Germline CDR1 is DFQATT and CDR2 is SNEGSKA (reference sequence).

This clonotype has just a few counts. The rearrangement joins TRBV12-3 or TRBV12-4 to TRBJ2-3; TRBD2 is a possible D gene (7 bases). The CDR3 covers 15 residues. Trimming cost V 5 bases and J 8 bases, with 20 bases left between them. The CDR3 sequence is CASSRPLGGAVTQYF. CDR3 sequence (DNA): TGTGCCAGCAGTCGTCCCTTGGGGGGGGCGGTTACGCAGTATTTT.

This clonotype occurred once. The chain has TRBV29-1 and TRBJ2-4; 11 nucleotides align to TRBD2. The J call is in doubt because the DNA end fits TRBJ2-7 better. The CDR3 has 14 residues. The germline V gene has CDR1 SQVTM and CDR2 ANQGSEA. This CDR3 is CSVTPGLAAYEQYF. CDR3 nucleotide sequence: TGCAGCGTCACGCCGGGACTAGCGGCCTACGAGCAGTACTTC.

This clonotype was seen a handful of times. Mismatch with germline at one junction end may stem from a read error. V gene TRBV9 combines with J gene TRBJ2-7, with 7 positions matching TRBD1. The CDR3 length is 14 residues. The germline gives CDR1 SGDLS, CDR2 YYNGEE. The CDR3 spells CAGSETGTSYEQYF. Here the CDR3 DNA reads TGTGCCGGCAGCGAGACAGGGACCTCCTACGAGCAGTACTTC. The whole variable domain, remainder taken from reference TRBV9 and TRBJ2-7, is DSGVTQTPKHLITATGQRVTLRCSPRSGDLSVYWYQQSLDQGLQFLIQYYNGEERAKGNILERFSAQQFPDLHSELNLSSLELGDSALYFCAGSETGTSYEQYFGPGTRLTVT.